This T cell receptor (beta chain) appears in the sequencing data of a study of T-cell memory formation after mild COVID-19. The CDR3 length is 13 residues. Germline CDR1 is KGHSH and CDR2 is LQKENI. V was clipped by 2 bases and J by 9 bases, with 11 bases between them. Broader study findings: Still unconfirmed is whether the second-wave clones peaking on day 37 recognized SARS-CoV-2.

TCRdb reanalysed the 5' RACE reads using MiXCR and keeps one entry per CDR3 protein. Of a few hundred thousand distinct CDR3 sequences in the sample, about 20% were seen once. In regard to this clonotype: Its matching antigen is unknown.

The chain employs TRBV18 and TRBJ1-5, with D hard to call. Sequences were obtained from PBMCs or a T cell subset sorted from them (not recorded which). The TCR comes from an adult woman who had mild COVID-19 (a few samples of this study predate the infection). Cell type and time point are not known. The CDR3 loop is CASSPSTRRPQHF. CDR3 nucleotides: TGTGCCAGCTCACCAAGTACTCGACGGCCCCAGCATTTT.